This is a list of T cell receptor beta chains from one sample in a study of identical twins. TCRdb ran MiXCR on the 5' RACE reads and lists one entry per CDR3 protein. The sample includes approximately 220,000 distinct CDR3 sequences, approximately 7.3% of them seen just once. This same sample was also taken into another study, of yellow fever vaccine responses in identical twins.

The source material was CD8+ T cells sorted from blood. Source of these receptors: a young woman in good health. Both conserved end residues are part of each CDR3. The D gene is left open where the match is weak. Rows give clone size only sometimes, using once, few, many, or a class for an expanded clone.

clone_size	v_call	d_call	j_call	cdr3_aa	cdr3_nt
-	TRBV6-1	-	TRBJ2-7	CATRQVGSYEQYF	TGTGCCACCAGACAAGTAGGGTCCTACGAGCAGTACTTC
few	TRBV4-1	TRBD2	TRBJ2-5	CASSHPPLVGGGASGETQYF	TGCGCCAGCAGCCATCCCCCCTTAGTAGGCGGGGGGGCGTCGGGAGAGACCCAGTACTTC
-	TRBV7-6	TRBD2	TRBJ2-1	CASSSWTSGQFNEQFF	TGTGCCAGCAGCTCCTGGACTAGCGGCCAATTCAATGAGCAGTTCTTC
few	TRBV5-1	TRBD2	TRBJ2-3	CASSFERGSTDTQYF	TGCGCCAGCAGCTTCGAGCGGGGGAGCACAGATACGCAGTATTTT
many	TRBV9	TRBD2	TRBJ2-1	CASSPRTSGNYNEQFF	TGTGCCAGCAGCCCGCGGACTAGCGGGAACTACAATGAGCAGTTCTTC
-	TRBV6-1	TRBD1	TRBJ1-5	CASSPTGGFNQPQHF	TGTGCCAGCAGCCCGACAGGGGGTTTCAATCAGCCCCAGCATTTT
few	TRBV6-1	-	TRBJ2-1	CASSRARLGTSAGNEQFF	TGTGCCAGCAGCCGCGCACGCCTTGGGACATCGGCGGGGAATGAGCAGTTCTTC
-	TRBV20-1	-	TRBJ2-1	CSAQDVHNEQFF	TGCAGTGCTCAGGACGTACACAATGAGCAGTTCTTC
many	TRBV20-1	-	TRBJ1-2	CSARVPDDYGYTF	TGCAGTGCTAGAGTCCCGGATGACTATGGCTACACCTTC
few	TRBV9	TRBD2	TRBJ2-1	CASTFLTSATYNEQFF	TGTGCCAGCACCTTCCTGACTAGCGCGACCTACAATGAGCAGTTCTTC
few	TRBV14	-	TRBJ2-5	CASSQRSVVQETQYF	TGTGCCAGCAGCCAAAGATCGGTGGTTCAAGAGACCCAGTACTTC
-	TRBV7-6	-	TRBJ1-2	CASSLETGRGGYTF	TGTGCCAGCAGCTTAGAAACAGGGCGAGGTGGCTACACCTTC
many	TRBV4-2	-	TRBJ2-2	CASSQDGRGGTGELFF	TGTGCCAGCAGCCAAGATGGCAGGGGAGGCACCGGGGAGCTGTTTTTT
-	TRBV5-7	-	TRBJ1-6	CASSLKVWTPYNSPLHF	TGTGCCAGCAGCTTGAAGGTCTGGACCCCCTATAATTCACCCCTCCACTTT
many	TRBV5-6	-	TRBJ2-7	CASSLGQAISYEQYF	TGTGCCAGCAGCTTGGGACAGGCAATCTCCTACGAGCAGTACTTC
many	TRBV24-1	TRBD2	TRBJ2-1	CATSDRLAGVVNEQFF	TGTGCCACCAGTGATCGACTAGCGGGAGTTGTCAATGAGCAGTTCTTC
-	TRBV28	TRBD1	TRBJ2-1	CASSFKIGQGRNNEQFF	TGTGCCAGCAGTTTTAAGATAGGACAGGGACGTAACAATGAGCAGTTCTTC
few	TRBV19	TRBD1	TRBJ2-1	CASSLAGQGNYEQFF	TGTGCCAGTAGTTTGGCTGGACAGGGTAACTATGAGCAGTTCTTC
many	TRBV2	-	TRBJ2-7	CASATSLGTNSYEQYF	TGTGCCAGCGCTACCTCCCTCGGGACAAACTCCTACGAGCAGTACTTC
many	TRBV14	-	TRBJ2-3	CASSQVIGSTDTQYF	TGTGCCAGCAGCCAAGTGATCGGAAGCACAGATACGCAGTATTTT
many	TRBV7-6	TRBD2	TRBJ2-1	CASSLSSGGSYNEQFF	TGTGCCAGCAGCTTATCCAGCGGGGGTTCCTACAATGAGCAGTTCTTC
few	TRBV5-6	TRBD2	TRBJ2-3	CASHLAGGALRSTDTQYF	TGTGCCAGCCACTTGGCGGGGGGGGCCTTACGGAGCACAGATACGCAGTATTTT
-	TRBV11-3	TRBD2	TRBJ2-2	CASSLGTSGELVF	TGTGCCAGCAGCTTAGGAACTAGCGGGGAGCTGGTTTTT
many	TRBV29-1	-	TRBJ1-1	CSAVNMNTEAFF	TGCAGCGCCGTTAACATGAACACTGAAGCTTTCTTT
few	TRBV2	-	TRBJ2-1	CASSPGATYNEQFF	TGTGCCAGCAGTCCAGGAGCTACCTACAATGAGCAGTTCTTC
once	TRBV18	-	TRBJ2-7	CASSPIASFRDSYEQYF	TGTGCCAGCTCACCAATTGCCTCCTTCCGGGACTCCTACGAGCAGTACTTC
few	TRBV11-2	-	TRBJ2-1	CASSLRGRDEQFF	TGTGCCAGCAGCTTAAGAGGGAGAGATGAGCAGTTCTTC
many	TRBV11-2	-	TRBJ1-1	CASSLGAGEAEAFF	TGTGCCAGCAGCTTAGGGGCAGGGGAGGCTGAAGCTTTCTTT
-	TRBV7-6	TRBD2	TRBJ2-1	CASRQTSGAHNEQFF	TGTGCCAGCAGGCAGACTAGCGGGGCTCACAATGAGCAGTTCTTC
many	TRBV7-9	-	TRBJ2-7	CASRVDSYEQYF	TGTGCCAGCAGGGTGGACAGCTACGAGCAGTACTTC
many	TRBV28	-	TRBJ1-2	CASKLDGFGSPSYGYTF	TGTGCCAGCAAGTTGGACGGATTTGGCTCCCCCTCTTATGGCTACACCTTC
few	TRBV5-6	TRBD2	TRBJ2-5	CASSLGLAGVIKETQYF	TGTGCCAGCAGCTTGGGACTAGCGGGAGTAATCAAAGAGACCCAGTACTTC
few	TRBV2	-	TRBJ1-5	CASSEGGFQPQHF	TGTGCCAGCAGTGAAGGGGGCTTCCAGCCCCAGCATTTT
-	TRBV4-1	-	TRBJ2-7	CASSQDWGAVDEQYF	TGCGCCAGCAGCCAAGATTGGGGGGCAGTGGACGAGCAGTACTTC
few	TRBV7-2	-	TRBJ2-1	CASSLELGRNNEQFF	TGTGCCAGCAGCTTAGAACTAGGAAGAAACAATGAGCAGTTCTTC
few	TRBV7-6	-	TRBJ1-2	CASSLHRGDYGYTF	TGTGCCAGCAGCCTCCATCGGGGGGACTATGGCTACACCTTC
-	TRBV5-1	-	TRBJ2-7	CASSYRVAGERDYEQYF	TGCGCCAGCAGTTACAGGGTAGCGGGCGAAAGGGATTACGAGCAGTACTTC
many	TRBV20-1	-	TRBJ2-7	CSASDQEYEQYF	TGCAGTGCTAGTGATCAGGAGTACGAGCAGTACTTC
-	TRBV14	-	TRBJ2-3	CASNQDRHSSSTDTQYF	TGTGCCAGCAACCAAGATAGGCACAGCTCTAGCACAGATACGCAGTATTTT
many	TRBV5-6	TRBD1	TRBJ1-2	CASSFGTGDGYTF	TGTGCCAGCAGCTTTGGGACAGGGGATGGCTACACCTTC
many	TRBV11-2	-	TRBJ2-1	CASTFRPLPSSYNEQFF	TGTGCCAGCACCTTCCGGCCATTGCCTAGCTCCTACAATGAGCAGTTCTTC
many	TRBV11-2	-	TRBJ2-7	CASSLGADYEQYF	TGTGCCAGCAGCTTAGGGGCCGATTACGAGCAGTACTTC